This record covers a single T cell receptor beta chain. This clonotype appeared a few times. What this receptor recognizes is not known. No per-base quality is available; no much larger clone lies one base away. This specimen comes from a study of T cells in Graves' hyperthyroidism and ophthalmopathy (dated by TCRdb to about 2019). In the study overall: Peripheral blood samples were taken at the time of initial diagnosis, prior to any treatment. The paper describes TCR Vbeta CDR3 sequencing of 120 to 150 peripheral blood samples, made up of some 40 ophthalmopathy patients, around 78 hyperthyroidism patients and 17 progressor patients. In addition, the study compared T-cell repertoires in thyroid tissue and in blood from several Graves' hyperthyroidism patients. Whether ophthalmopathy could be predicted prospectively was tested in an independent validation cohort made up of under 20 hyperthyroidism patients plus 17 patients who later progressed to ophthalmopathy. TCR V-J signatures able to tell the groups apart were searched for in a discovery cohort of around 95 patients, of whom approximately 40 had Graves' ophthalmopathy and roughly 57 had stable Graves' hyperthyroidism. The approximately 100 discovery patients were randomly divided into training and test sets at a 7:3 ratio. After blood sampling, hyperthyroidism patients were treated with methimazole at a starting dose of 30 mg daily, and ophthalmopathy patients were treated with high-dose intravenous methylprednisolone. Findings and caveats that apply to the study as a whole: In validation, the model predicted progression to ophthalmopathy with over 60% sensitivity and about 73% specificity, a median of around 6.6 months before onset. In cross-validation, a model built on a 13 V-J signature told ophthalmopathy apart from stable hyperthyroidism with over 85% sensitivity and about 81% specificity, and in testing the same model reached 80%/75%. No statistical method was used to set the sample size in advance, and investigators knew the group allocation. Most expanded thyroid clonotypes (frequency above 0.001) were also detected in blood, a finding suggesting that blood repertoires may reflect thyroid immune responses.

Moderately to severely active disease, a Clinical Activity Score of at least 3, a NOSPECS grade of at least 4, and a duration under 3 months were present in ophthalmopathy patients. The study excluded patients with uncontrolled infections, other autoimmune diseases, pregnancy or lactation. Clinical symptoms, serum thyroxine and TRAb, thyroid ultrasound, and orbital computed tomography formed the basis for the diagnoses. Ficoll-Paque density gradient centrifugation was used to isolate PBMCs from around 10 ml of fresh peripheral blood. Trizol reagent was used to extract total RNA, and RNA quality was then checked on an Agilent 2100 Bioanalyzer. The CDR3 contains 14 residues, cysteine and phenylalanine counted. The entry retains the CDR3 DNA only, 42 bases that are in frame from base 1. Trimming removed 3 bases from V and 2 bases from J, leaving 11 bases between the germline ends. The germline V gene specifies SGHTA as CDR1 and FQGNSA as CDR2.

The TCR beta CDR3 regions were amplified from RNA transcripts. The first round of RT-PCR for the TCR CDR3 was performed with the HTBI primer set and the Qiagen OneStep RT-PCR kit. The libraries were constructed in a second round of multiplex PCR and then size-selected and purified. Sequencing of the libraries was done on an Illumina HiSeq2000 using paired-end 100 bp reads. The source study handled its data this way. Raw data were processed with SOAPnuke, discarding reads with adapters, uncalled bases, mean Phred below 15, or no exact constant-primer or identifier match. COPE v1.2.5 was used to merge the high-quality paired reads, and each unique nucleotide sequence was defined as a clonotype. MiTCR v1.1 was used to align the clonotypes against IMGT TRBV, TRBD and TRBJ reference segments. Analysis was restricted to V-J combinations with a frequency above 0.0001, which covered roughly 99% of repertoires. The TCS score was defined as F50 (clonal expansion) divided by E x V (chaos), with BLOSUM62-based TCRdist calculated between CDR3 peptides within each V-J. Welch's t-statistics and random forest reduced fewer than 550 V-J features to 13, which were used in a naive Bayes classifier (R e1071). Starting from the raw public reads, TCRdb applied fastp trimming at Q25, assembled clones with MiXCR and retained in-frame beta chains. Every entry covers one CDR3 protein and lists the most common genes and DNA from its rows. TCRdb's processing, not the authors', yielded these V and J calls. Within this sample are hundreds of thousands of distinct CDR3 sequences, with roughly 13% of them counted one time only. Approximately 35% of the sample is in the top ten clones.

The V and J genes are TRBV7-2 and TRBJ2-7; TRBD1 is perhaps the D gene, given 6 matching bases. The TCR sequence derives from a woman aged 40 to 55 with Graves' ophthalmopathy. Sequenced material: blood. The nucleotide sequence reads TGTGCCAGCAGCTTCTTACAGGGAACCTACGAGCAGTACTTC. Its coded protein is CASSFLQGTYEQYF.